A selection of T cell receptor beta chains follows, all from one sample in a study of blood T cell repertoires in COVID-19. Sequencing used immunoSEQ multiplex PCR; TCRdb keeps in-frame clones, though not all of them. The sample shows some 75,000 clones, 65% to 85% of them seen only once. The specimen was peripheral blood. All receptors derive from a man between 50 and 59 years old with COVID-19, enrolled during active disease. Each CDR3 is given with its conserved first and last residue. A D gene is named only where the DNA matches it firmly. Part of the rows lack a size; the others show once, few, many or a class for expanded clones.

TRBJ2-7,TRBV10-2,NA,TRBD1,CASSGGTGGILEQYF,TGCGCCAGCAGTGGGGGGACAGGGGGCATACTCGAGCAGTACTTC
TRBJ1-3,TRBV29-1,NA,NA,CSAPTGSGNTIYF,TGCAGCGCCCCAACCGGTTCTGGAAACACCATATATTTT
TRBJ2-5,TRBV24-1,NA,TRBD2,CATSDPRVAGVRETQYF,TGTGCCACCAGTGATCCCCGGGTAGCGGGAGTAAGAGAGACCCAGTACTTC
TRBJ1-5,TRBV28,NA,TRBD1,CASSLYRGNNQPQHF,TGTGCCAGCAGTCTCTACAGGGGCAATAATCAGCCCCAGCATTTT
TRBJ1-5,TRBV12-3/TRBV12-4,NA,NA,CASSLQINQPQHF,TGTGCCAGCAGTCTTCAGATCAATCAGCCCCAGCATTTT
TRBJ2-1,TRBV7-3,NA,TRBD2,CASSLGTMSHNEQFF,TGTGCCAGCAGCTTAGGGACTATGAGCCACAATGAGCAGTTCTTC
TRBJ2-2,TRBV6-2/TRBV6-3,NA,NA,CASSQTRVAGELFF,TGTGCCAGCAGTCAGACCAGGGTGGCCGGGGAGCTGTTTTTT
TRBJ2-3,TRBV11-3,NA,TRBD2,CASSLGLAETTDTQYF,TGTGCCAGCAGCTTGGGACTAGCGGAGACCACAGATACGCAGTATTTT
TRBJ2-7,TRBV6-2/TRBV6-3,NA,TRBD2,CASSGLAGVSYEQYF,TGTGCCAGCAGCGGACTAGCGGGAGTTAGCTACGAGCAGTACTTC
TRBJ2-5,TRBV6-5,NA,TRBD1,CASRAPGQGQETQYF,TGTGCCAGCAGGGCCCCGGGACAGGGTCAAGAGACCCAGTACTTC
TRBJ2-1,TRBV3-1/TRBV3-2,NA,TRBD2,CASSQEYTSASSYNEQFF,TGTGCCAGCAGCCAGGAGTACACTAGCGCGAGCTCCTACAATGAGCAGTTCTTC
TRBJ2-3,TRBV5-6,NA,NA,CASSFVTSPTDTQYF,TGTGCCAGCAGTTTTGTTACTAGCCCCACAGATACGCAGTATTTT
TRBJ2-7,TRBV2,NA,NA,CASRARDPSYEQYF,TGTGCCAGCAGGGCCAGGGATCCCTCCTACGAGCAGTACTTC
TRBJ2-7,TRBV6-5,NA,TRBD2,CASRPSSGEQYF,TGTGCCAGCAGACCATCTAGCGGCGAGCAGTACTTC
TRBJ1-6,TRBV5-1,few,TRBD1,CASSLAPQGASNNSPLHF,TGCGCCAGCAGCTTGGCCCCGCAGGGGGCCAGTAATAATTCACCCCTCCACTTT
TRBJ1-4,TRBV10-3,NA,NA,CAIGEPREKLFF,TGTGCCATCGGAGAACCCAGAGAAAAACTGTTTTTT
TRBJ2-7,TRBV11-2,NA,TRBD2,CASSPYWTSGRAHEQYF,TGTGCCAGCAGCCCATATTGGACTAGCGGGAGGGCTCACGAGCAGTACTTC
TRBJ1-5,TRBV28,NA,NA,CASSTDSNQPQHF,TGTGCCAGCAGCACAGACAGCAATCAGCCCCAGCATTTT
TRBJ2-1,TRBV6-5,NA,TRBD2,CASSRERERYEQFF,TGTGCCAGCTCCAGGGAGCGGGAGAGGTATGAGCAGTTCTTC
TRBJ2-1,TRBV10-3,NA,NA,CAISENRDYNEQFF,TGTGCCATCAGTGAGAACAGGGACTACAATGAGCAGTTCTTC
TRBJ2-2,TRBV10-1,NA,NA,CASRGQRNTGELFF,TGCGCCAGCAGAGGACAGCGGAACACCGGGGAGCTGTTTTTT
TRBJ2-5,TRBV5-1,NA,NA,CASSSRGETQYF,TGCGCCAGCAGCTCGCGAGGGGAGACCCAGTACTTC
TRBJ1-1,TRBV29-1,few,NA,CSARRGSLMNTEAFF,TGCAGCGCTCGTAGGGGAAGCCTCATGAACACTGAAGCTTTCTTT
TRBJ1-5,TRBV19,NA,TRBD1,CATNDPGQGANQPQHF,TGTGCCACCAATGACCCGGGACAGGGGGCAAATCAGCCCCAGCATTTT
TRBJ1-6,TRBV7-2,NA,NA,CASSLLSGVNNSPLHF,TGTGCCAGCAGCTTATTGTCGGGAGTTAATAATTCACCCCTCCACTTT
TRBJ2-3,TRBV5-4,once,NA,CASSSGSSTDTQYF,TGTGCCAGCAGTTCAGGATCTAGCACAGATACGCAGTATTTT
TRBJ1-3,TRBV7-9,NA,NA,CASSTGSRAGNTIYF,TGTGCCAGCAGCACCGGATCGAGGGCTGGAAACACCATATATTTT
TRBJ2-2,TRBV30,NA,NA,CAFRVEKTGELFF,TGTGCCTTCCGGGTTGAAAAAACCGGGGAGCTGTTTTTT
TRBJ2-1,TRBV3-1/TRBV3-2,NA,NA,CASSPGREQFF,TGTGCCAGCAGCCCAGGGCGCGAGCAGTTCTTC